Listed below are T cell receptor beta chains from one sample, sequenced in a study of yellow fever vaccine responses in identical twins. Each CDR3 protein gets one entry after TCRdb re-called the RT-PCR reads with MiXCR. The data contain over a thousand distinct CDR3 sequences, less than 85% of them singletons. Sequencing was performed on T cells from blood (PBMCs), unsorted or a sorted subset (not recorded which), taken before or after yellow fever vaccination (not recorded which). These receptor sequences come from a female donor who received the yellow fever vaccine. Each CDR3 is given with its conserved first and last residue. The order of the fields is clone size, J gene, D gene, V gene, CDR3 DNA, CDR3 protein. D genes are given only for firm matches. Some rows have no size entry. The others give once, few or many, or a class for an expanded clone.

clone_size: -; j_call: TRBJ2-7; d_call: TRBD1; v_call: TRBV11-1; cdr3_nt: TGTGCCAGCAGCTTAGACTTAGGGACAGGGGGCTACGAGCAGTACTTC; cdr3_aa: CASSLDLGTGGYEQYF
clone_size: -; j_call: TRBJ2-7; d_call: -; v_call: TRBV6-2/TRBV6-3; cdr3_nt: TGTGCCAGCAGTTACCCCGCCGGGCTAACCTACGAGCAGTACTTC; cdr3_aa: CASSYPAGLTYEQYF
clone_size: -; j_call: TRBJ2-5; d_call: -; v_call: TRBV9; cdr3_nt: TGTGCCAGCAGCGTAGAGAAAGCGGTCTTTTCGGAGACCCAGTACTTC; cdr3_aa: CASSVEKAVFSETQYF
clone_size: -; j_call: TRBJ1-4; d_call: -; v_call: TRBV6-5; cdr3_nt: TGTGCCAGCAGTTACTCGCTACCCGCACAGGGTAATGAAAAACTGTTTTTT; cdr3_aa: CASSYSLPAQGNEKLFF
clone_size: -; j_call: TRBJ2-2; d_call: -; v_call: TRBV6-5; cdr3_nt: TGTGCCAGCAGTTACAGGAGGGGCGACACCGGGGAGCTGTTTTTT; cdr3_aa: CASSYRRGDTGELFF
clone_size: few; j_call: TRBJ1-1; d_call: -; v_call: TRBV10-3; cdr3_nt: TGTGCCATCAGTGAAAGGGGCGAGGGCACTGAAGCTTTCTTT; cdr3_aa: CAISERGEGTEAFF
clone_size: -; j_call: TRBJ1-1; d_call: -; v_call: TRBV15; cdr3_nt: TGTGCCACCAGCAGAGATGTAAGACAGGATGCTTTCTTT; cdr3_aa: CATSRDVRQDAFF
clone_size: -; j_call: TRBJ1-2; d_call: -; v_call: TRBV30; cdr3_nt: TGTGCCGGACAACCACAGGGCCTGTATGGCTACACCTTC; cdr3_aa: CAGQPQGLYGYTF
clone_size: large; j_call: TRBJ1-1; d_call: TRBD1; v_call: TRBV10-3; cdr3_nt: TGTGCCATCACCCCGACAGGGGGGAACACTGAAGCTTTCTTT; cdr3_aa: CAITPTGGNTEAFF
clone_size: -; j_call: TRBJ1-3; d_call: TRBD1; v_call: TRBV6-1; cdr3_nt: TGTGCCAGCAGGGAAACAGGGGGCCCCTCTGGAAACACCATATATTTT; cdr3_aa: CASRETGGPSGNTIYF
clone_size: -; j_call: TRBJ1-2; d_call: TRBD1; v_call: TRBV6-1; cdr3_nt: TGTGCCAGAGTAAACTTTCTTGGACAGGGGGCGAATGGCTACACCTTC; cdr3_aa: CARVNFLGQGANGYTF
clone_size: -; j_call: TRBJ2-1; d_call: TRBD2; v_call: TRBV11-1; cdr3_nt: TGTGCCAGCAGTTCGCTAGCGGGAGGGCCCGCGCGTGGTGAGCAGTTCTTC; cdr3_aa: CASSSLAGGPARGEQFF
clone_size: once; j_call: TRBJ1-1; d_call: TRBD1; v_call: TRBV5-4; cdr3_nt: TGTGCCAGCAGACCCGGACAGGGGGCTATAGCTTTCTTT; cdr3_aa: CASRPGQGAIAFF
clone_size: -; j_call: TRBJ2-1; d_call: -; v_call: TRBV5-4; cdr3_nt: TGTGCCAGCAGCTTGGGGTCCGCCACAGGGGAGCAGTTCTTC; cdr3_aa: CASSLGSATGEQFF
clone_size: -; j_call: TRBJ2-5; d_call: -; v_call: TRBV11-2; cdr3_nt: TGTGCCAGCAGCTTAGGGGGCCCAGAGACCCAGTACTTC; cdr3_aa: CASSLGGPETQYF
clone_size: -; j_call: TRBJ2-2; d_call: -; v_call: TRBV5-5; cdr3_nt: TGTGCCAGCAGCTTGGGGCTCGGGACCGGGGAGCTGTTTTTT; cdr3_aa: CASSLGLGTGELFF
clone_size: -; j_call: TRBJ2-1; d_call: TRBD2; v_call: TRBV12-3/TRBV12-4; cdr3_nt: TGTGCCAGCAGTTTAGAGTGGCTAGCGGGAGGGAAACAGTTCTTC; cdr3_aa: CASSLEWLAGGKQFF
clone_size: -; j_call: TRBJ2-1; d_call: TRBD1; v_call: TRBV11-2; cdr3_nt: TGTGCCAGCAGCTTGGGGACAGGATCTTACAATGAGCAGTTCTTC; cdr3_aa: CASSLGTGSYNEQFF